The next 28 T cell receptor beta chains were all read from a single sample in a study of T cell responses to AZD1222 COVID-19 vaccine. Sequencing used immunoSEQ multiplex PCR; TCRdb keeps in-frame clones, though not all of them. The repertoire holds about 92,000 clones, 85% to 90% seen once, with 2.5% to 3.5% in the top ten. Specimen: peripheral blood, collected on day 0 of AZD1222 vaccination. The source is an adult in good health.

The chain links TRBV4-3 to TRBJ2-1; TRBD2 matches at 10 bases. V was clipped by 3 bases and J by 5 bases; unmatched bases: 7. CDR1 is LGHNA, CDR2 YSLEER, per germline. The CDR3 has 16 residues. The CDR3 here is CASSQGLAGVDNEQFF. CDR3 bases: TGCGCCAGCAGCCAGGGGCTAGCGGGAGTTGACAATGAGCAGTTCTTC.

Judged by abundance, this clone is medium-sized. Other nucleotide sequences from this sample produce the same CDR3. The rearrangement links TRBV7-9 to TRBJ2-2, with D perhaps matching TRBD1 (6 bases). The CDR3 has 13 amino acids. The V gene lost 2 bases and the J gene lost 5 bases, with 6 bases spanning the gap. Germline assignment: CDR1 SEHNR and CDR2 FQNEAQ (reference sequence). The CDR3 loop reads CASSLTGTGELFF. CDR3 in DNA: TGTGCCAGCAGCTTAACAGGGACCGGGGAGCTGTTTTTT.

The V and J genes are TRBV30 and TRBJ1-1; TRBD1 is a possible D gene (5 bases). The germline CDR1 and CDR2 sequences are GTSNPN and SVGIG (reference sequence). V lost 0 bases, J lost 2 bases, and 19 bases lay in between. The CDR3 has 17 amino acids. The CDR3 here is CAWSVKRGDRDNTEAFF. The CDR3, as DNA: TGTGCCTGGAGTGTTAAAAGGGGAGACAGAGATAACACTGAAGCTTTCTTT.

A word on this clone: This may come from a read error, since a much larger clone is one base off. The V gene is TRBV5-4, the J gene TRBJ1-1; 9 nucleotides match TRBD1. CDR1 and CDR2 from the germline V gene are SGHNT and YYREEE (reference sequence). Unmatched junction bases numbered 3, after V lost 4 bases and J lost 2 bases. The CDR3 totals 14 residues. CDR3 sequence (DNA): TGTGCCAGCAGCCCGGGACAGGGAAACACTGAAGCTTTCTTT. The encoded protein is CASSPGQGNTEAFF.

The V call is TRBV6-5, the J call TRBJ1-5; D remains ambiguous. The V gene lost 0 bases and the J gene lost 9 bases, with 9 bases spanning the gap. This CDR3 has 13 residues. In germline, CDR1 is MNHEY, CDR2 SVGAGI. The CDR3: CASSYSNGWPQHF. Here the CDR3 DNA reads TGTGCCAGCAGTTACTCGAATGGTTGGCCCCAGCATTTT.

This clone has a handful of counts. The genes are TRBV2 and TRBJ1-2, with D possibly TRBD1 on 5 matching bases. The CDR3 totals 12 residues. Germline V lookup: CDR1 SNHLY, CDR2 FYNNEI. The V gene lost 3 bases and the J gene lost 8 bases, with 10 bases spanning the gap. CDR3 bases: TGTGCCAGCAGTGACAGGGTGGTCGGCTACACCTTC. It codes for CASSDRVVGYTF.

The CDR3 DNA reads TGTGCCAGTAGTATCCCCCTCGGGGGGCTCAATACTAATGAAAAACTGTTTTTT. It specifies CASSIPLGGLNTNEKLFF. The chain employs TRBV19 and TRBJ1-4; a possible D gene is TRBD1 (6 bases). CDR1 LNHDA and CDR2 SQIVND come from the germline V gene (reference sequence). Trimming shortened V by 3 bases and J by 2 bases, and 19 bases separated the two germline ends. The CDR3 has 18 amino acids.

This chain links TRBV2 with TRBJ1-2, with TRBD1 matching over 8 bases. CDR3 length: 12 residues. The trim removed 5 bases at V and 6 bases at J, leaving 2 bases unmatched. Looked up from germline, CDR1 is SNHLY and CDR2 is FYNNEI. The CDR3 sequence: CASSLTGDGYTF. The DNA of the CDR3 is TGTGCCAGCAGTTTGACAGGGGATGGCTACACCTTC.

Written as DNA, the CDR3 is TGTGCCAGCAGTTCGAGGCCGTCGAACACCGGGGAGCTGTTTTTT. Protein sequence: CASSSRPSNTGELFF. The J gene is TRBJ2-2, the V gene TRBV27; no clear D gene. The CDR3 contains 15 residues. Germline V lookup: CDR1 MNHEY, CDR2 SMNVEV (reference sequence). Between the trimmed V and J ends, which lost 4 bases and 0 bases, there was a span of 9 bases.

This chain joins TRBV12-1 and TRBJ2-2; no check of the table's D call, TRBD2, against the DNA was made. TRBV12-1 is marked as a pseudogene. The CDR3 length is 17 residues. CDR3 coding DNA: TGTGCCAGCAGCTTTGTGCCTAGCGGGATTAACACCGGGGAGCTGTTTTTT. As protein: CASSFVPSGINTGELFF.

The rearrangement joins TRBV7-8 to TRBJ1-2, with TRBD1 identical over 9 bases. The length of the CDR3 is 15 residues. The V segment lost 4 bases and the J segment 8 bases; nucleotides outside the gene matches: 11. The germline CDR1 and CDR2 sequences are SGHVS and FQNEAQ. Here the CDR3 DNA reads TGTGCCAGCAGCTCCCGTATACAGGGGGCGAGCGGCTACACCTTC. Its protein is CASSSRIQGASGYTF.

The chain uses TRBV20-1 and TRBJ1-2; tentatively, D is TRBD1 (5 bases). Trimming pared 7 bases from V and 6 bases from J, leaving 12 bases between. The CDR3 has 11 amino acids. The germline V gene encodes CDR1 DFQATT and CDR2 SNEGSKA (reference sequence). CDR3 in DNA: TGCAGTGTATGGGGCTTGAATGGCTACACCTTC. This gives the protein CSVWGLNGYTF.

This chain uses TRBV6-6 with TRBJ2-3; 13 nucleotides match TRBD2. Germline lookup yields CDR1 MNHNY and CDR2 SVGAGI (reference sequence). There are 21 residues in the CDR3. V lost 5 bases to trimming and J lost 0 bases; unmatched junction nucleotides: 17. This chain's CDR3 is CASSPETGLAGRIASTDTQYF. CDR3 nucleotide sequence: TGTGCCAGCAGTCCGGAGACGGGACTAGCGGGGCGTATCGCTAGCACAGATACGCAGTATTTT.

This chain connects TRBV5-1 to TRBJ1-2; D is unresolved. The CDR3 is made up of 14 amino acids. V was cut by 1 base and J by 1 base, with 8 bases left in between. Germline V lookup: CDR1 SGHRS, CDR2 YFSETQ. The CDR3, as DNA: TGCGCCAGCAGCTTGTCTACGGATAACTATGGCTACACCTTC. The encoded protein is CASSLSTDNYGYTF.

CDR3 sequence reads: CASSPLTDYGYTF. CDR3 bases: TGTGCCAGCAGTCCACTGACAGACTATGGCTACACCTTC. The chain uses TRBV28 and TRBJ1-2; D possibly corresponds to TRBD1 (5 bases). Per germline, CDR1 MDHEN and CDR2 SYDVKM. The CDR3 runs to 13 residues. V dropped 5 bases and J dropped 3 bases, with 10 bases sitting between them.

This clone was found once. This chain uses TRBV6-5 with TRBJ1-2; D might be TRBD1 (6 bases). The CDR3 consists of 14 residues. Per germline, CDR1 MNHEY and CDR2 SVGAGI. Trimming took 5 bases from V and 2 from J, leaving 12 bases between them. CDR3 sequence: CASSKRTDNYGYTF. CDR3 nucleotide sequence: TGTGCCAGCAGTAAAAGGACAGACAACTATGGCTACACCTTC.

The gene calls are TRBV10-3 and TRBJ2-2; 9 bases are a match to TRBD2. The CDR3 consists of 14 residues. The germline CDR1 and CDR2 sequences are ENHRY and SYGVKD. J gave up 3 bases and V 10 bases, and 6 bases lay outside the gene matches. In DNA form, the CDR3 reads TGTGCCAGTGAGCGGGGGGTCGACACCGGGGAGCTGTTTTTT. Its protein product is CASERGVDTGELFF.

This clone showed up many times. The V call is TRBV5-1, the J call TRBJ1-1, with 7 bases that match TRBD1. There are 14 residues in the CDR3. Per germline, CDR1 SGHRS and CDR2 YFSETQ. V lost 0 bases, J lost 12 bases, and 11 bases stayed unmatched. The CDR3 DNA reads as TGCGCCAGCAGCTTGGGACAGGGCCTCGGACCTACTTTCTTT. Protein sequence: CASSLGQGLGPTFF.

The gene calls are TRBV12-3 or TRBV12-4 and TRBJ2-5; possible D gene TRBD2, 6 bases. The V end lost 6 bases, the J end lost 4 bases, and 12 bases lay between the germline ends. This CDR3 comprises 13 residues. The CDR3 DNA is TGTGCCAGCAGCGATGGGACTTTAGAGACCCAGTACTTC. Amino acids: CASSDGTLETQYF.

The chain couples TRBV7-3 to TRBJ1-6; tentatively, D is TRBD1 (6 bases). V dropped 1 base and J dropped 9 bases, with 10 bases sitting between them. CDR1 SGHTA and CDR2 FQGTGA come from the germline V gene. The length of the CDR3 is 14 residues. The CDR3 bases are TGTGCCAGCAGCTTAAACCCCAGGGGTTCACCCCTCCACTTT. Translated, it gives CASSLNPRGSPLHF. Looking up the rest from reference TRBV7-3 and TRBJ1-6 gives the full variable domain: GAGVSQTPSNKVTEKGKYVELRCDPISGHTALYWYRQSLGQGPEFLIYFQGTGAADDSGLPNDRFFAVRPEGSVSTLKIQRTERGDSAVYLCASSLNPRGSPLHFGNGTRLTVT.

The J gene is TRBJ1-6, the V gene TRBV6-1; 7 positions agree with TRBD1. Unmatched junction bases numbered 6, after V lost 3 bases and J lost 10 bases. The germline CDR1 and CDR2 sequences are MNHNS and SASEGT. The CDR3 sequence is 14 residues long. The CDR3 bases are TGTGCCAGCAGTGACCGGGACAGTACCTCACCCCTCCACTTT. Its translation: CASSDRDSTSPLHF.

The chain carries TRBV5-6 and TRBJ2-7, with TRBD1 matching over 8 bases. J lost 0 bases, V lost 2 bases, and 4 bases had no gene match. Germline V lookup: CDR1 SGHDT, CDR2 YYEEEE. The CDR3 spans 15 residues. CDR3: CASSFQGAASYEQYF. The CDR3 DNA sequence: TGTGCCAGCAGCTTCCAGGGGGCCGCCTCCTACGAGCAGTACTTC.

V is TRBV30 and J is TRBJ2-7, with D perhaps TRBD2 (5 bases). The CDR3 consists of 12 residues. Trimming removed 3 bases at V and 1 base at J, with 7 bases between. Germline loops: CDR1 GTSNPN, CDR2 SVGIG (reference sequence). This CDR3 reads CAWRRVSYEQYF. The CDR3 DNA reads TGTGCCTGGAGGCGGGTATCCTACGAGCAGTACTTC.

The chain uses TRBV6-5 and TRBJ1-1; perhaps TRBD1 as D (5 bases). Germline CDR1 is MNHEY and CDR2 is SVGAGI. Trimming took 0 bases from V and 3 from J, leaving 14 bases between them. This CDR3 is built from 16 residues. The CDR3 spells CASSYSGSPGHTEAFF. In DNA, the CDR3 is TGTGCCAGCAGTTACTCGGGTTCTCCGGGGCACACTGAAGCTTTCTTT.

The chain recombines TRBV3-1 (or the pseudogene TRBV3-2) with TRBJ1-4, with D unclear. Germline loops: CDR1 LGHDT, CDR2 YNNKEL (reference sequence). Between the trimmed V and J ends, which lost 0 bases and 5 bases, there was a span of 13 bases. The CDR3 consists of 16 residues. The CDR3 protein is CASSQEPFSKNEKLFF. CDR3 coding DNA: TGTGCCAGCAGCCAAGAGCCCTTTAGCAAAAATGAAAAACTGTTTTTT.

V gene TRBV10-3 combines with J gene TRBJ2-1; 13 positions match TRBD2. The germline gives CDR1 ENHRY, CDR2 SYGVKD. This CDR3 region has 15 residues. V shed 6 bases, J shed 9 bases, and the junction held 8 bases outside the gene matches. CDR3 nucleotides: TGTGCCATCAGGGCCGGGACTAGCGGGATTAGTGAGCAGTTCTTC. Its translation is CAIRAGTSGISEQFF.

The V gene is TRBV28, the J gene TRBJ1-6, with D uncertain. CDR1 MDHEN and CDR2 SYDVKM come from the germline V gene. V lost 6 bases to trimming and J lost 9 bases, with 9 bases between them. This CDR3 is built from 12 residues. CDR3 coding DNA: TGTGCCAGCAGATCCCCAGCTTCACCCCTCCACTTT. This encodes CASRSPASPLHF.

This rearrangement joins TRBV28 to TRBJ2-5; D gene unclear. Germline CDR1 reads MDHEN; CDR2 reads SYDVKM. The CDR3 is made up of 11 amino acids. V gave up 5 bases and J gave up 1 base, with 2 bases separating them. Here the CDR3 DNA reads TGTGCCAGCAGTGTCCAAGAGACCCAGTACTTC. This codes for CASSVQETQYF.